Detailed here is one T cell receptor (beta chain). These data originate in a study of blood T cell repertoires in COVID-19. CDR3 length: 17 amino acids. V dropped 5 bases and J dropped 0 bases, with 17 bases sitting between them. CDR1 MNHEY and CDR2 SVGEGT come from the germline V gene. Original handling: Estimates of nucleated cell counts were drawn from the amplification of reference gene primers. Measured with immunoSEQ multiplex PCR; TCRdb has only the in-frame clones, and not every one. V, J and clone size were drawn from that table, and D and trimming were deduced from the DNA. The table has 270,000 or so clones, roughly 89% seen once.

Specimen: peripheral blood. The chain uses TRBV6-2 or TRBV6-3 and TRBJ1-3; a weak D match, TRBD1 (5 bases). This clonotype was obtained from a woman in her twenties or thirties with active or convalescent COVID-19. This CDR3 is CASSHGGNSFSGNTIYF. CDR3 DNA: TGTGCCAGCAGTCACGGGGGGAATTCCTTCTCTGGAAACACCATATATTTT.